The text below deals with one TCR beta chain. In its sample, this clonotype was seen a few times. This clone's antigen is unknown. The input lacks base qualities; no much larger clone sits a single base away. Read against the paper, the sample's time point label means: newly diagnosed GD, antithyroid drugs for less than 3 months. For both TCR sequencing and RNA sequencing, RNA was extracted from PBMCs in TRIzol. Graves' disease was diagnosed according to American Thyroid Association guidelines. Patients for the study were recruited at an endocrinology department in Xi'an, China. Each patient gave approximately 10 milliliters of peripheral blood, collected in an EDTA anticoagulant tube. Ficoll Paque Plus density gradient separation was used to isolate PBMCs, and no further T cell sorting was done. An Agilent 2100 Bioanalyzer and agarose gel were used to check RNA quality, and a NanoDrop 2000 was used to measure RNA concentration.

The library was obtained by multiplex PCR. Sequenced on an Illumina HiSeq 4000. To build TCR beta libraries, CDR3 regions were amplified by Arm-PCR using iRepertoire HTBI primers. Before sequencing, the PCR products went through gel purification. The study's processing was this. A total of under 80 TRBV and 14 TRBJ segments were identified across samples and were used for gene usage analysis of CDR3 amino acid clonotypes. COPE and FqMerger were used to merge filtered high-quality paired reads into contigs. BLAST was used to align contigs to IMGT TRBV, TRBD and TRBJ reference genes, with CDR3 defined following IMGT. Highly expanded clones were defined as clonotypes with a frequency above 0.1%. Shannon entropy was used to measure repertoire diversity, and the Gini coefficient was used to measure V-J evenness. Public clonotypes were defined as clonotypes shared by more than one individual. The public reads were reprocessed in TCRdb via fastp at Q25 and MiXCR, keeping in-frame beta chains. All rows with the same CDR3 protein become a single entry with the most common DNA and genes. The V and J calls follow TCRdb's processing rather than the paper's. Counted in this sample were approximately 400,000 distinct CDR3 sequences; approximately 10% of them appeared once. In total, the top ten clones hold approximately 20% of the sample.

Reading the germline V gene gives CDR1 MGHRA and CDR2 YSYEKL. Trimming takes 10 bases off V and 6 bases off J; junction bases not matched to a gene: 13. The CDR3 has 15 amino acids, counting the end cysteine and phenylalanine. The kept DNA is CDR3 alone, 45 bases in frame from the first base. The sample originates from a study of regulatory T cells in long-lasting Graves disease (dated by TCRdb to 2020 to 2022). Turning to the overall study: Patients with newly diagnosed Graves' disease had been on antithyroid drugs for under 3 months. The study was conducted in China and was registered as a clinical trial. Peripheral blood TCR sequencing and RNA sequencing compared persistent Graves' disease patients with newly diagnosed Graves' disease patients. A total of around 35 samples were covered by TCR sequencing, comprising approximately 13 persistent and approximately 20 newly diagnosed Graves' disease patients.

Study-wide conclusions, independent of this receptor: Compared with newly diagnosed patients, patients with persistent Graves' disease had lower TCR Shannon entropy and fewer highly expanded clones, which suggests clonal expansion. Patients with persistent disease shared more public clonotypes (fewer than 3,000) than newly diagnosed patients did (approximately 1,000). The authors acknowledged the small sample size as a limitation that may reduce accuracy. Sequencing and analysis were limited to the TCR beta chain. Peripheral blood alone was examined, since thyroid tissue, which constituted the primary lesion, could not be accessed. Preferential use of TRBV28, TRBJ1-2 and TRBJ2-5 was observed in persistent disease, whereas TRBV20-1 and TRBJ2-1 were favored in newly diagnosed disease.

These data were also reused for a study on T cells in Graves' hyperthyroidism and ophthalmopathy. The other study reports the following: Graves' hyperthyroidism was defined as stable when no progression to ophthalmopathy occurred over 18 months of follow-up. Hyperthyroidism patients were aged 18 to 65 years and newly diagnosed, with disease duration of less than 2 months. Exclusion was applied to patients with uncontrolled infections, other autoimmune diseases, pregnancy or lactation. Diagnoses were established on the basis of clinical symptoms, serum thyroxine and TRAb, thyroid ultrasound, and orbital computed tomography. For the first round of RT-PCR on the TCR CDR3, the HTBI primer set was used together with the Qiagen OneStep RT-PCR kit. Most expanded thyroid clonotypes (frequency above 0.001) were also found in blood, which suggests that blood repertoires may mirror thyroid immune responses. In cross-validation, a model built on a 13 V-J signature told ophthalmopathy apart from stable hyperthyroidism with 87.88% sensitivity and about 81% specificity, and in testing the same model reached 80%/75%. In validation, the model predicted progression to ophthalmopathy a median of around 6.5 months before onset, with around 70% sensitivity and roughly 72% specificity. TCR V-J signatures able to tell the groups apart were searched for in a discovery cohort of 90 to 100 patients, of whom fewer than 45 had Graves' ophthalmopathy and 57 had stable Graves' hyperthyroidism. Whether ophthalmopathy could be predicted prospectively was tested in an independent validation cohort made up of approximately 19 hyperthyroidism patients plus 17 patients who later progressed to ophthalmopathy. The 85 to 100 discovery patients were divided at random into training and test sets in a 7:3 ratio. The study also compared thyroid tissue and blood T-cell repertoires from five or six Graves' hyperthyroidism patients. Once sampling was done, hyperthyroidism patients were given methimazole at a starting dose of 30 mg daily, whereas ophthalmopathy patients were given high-dose intravenous methylprednisolone. Libraries were constructed in a second round of multiplex PCR, after which size selection and purification were performed. Libraries were sequenced paired-end with 100 bp reads on an Illumina HiSeq2000. SOAPnuke was used to process the raw data, throwing out any read that contained adapters or uncalled bases, had a mean Phred below 15, or lacked an exact constant-primer or identifier match. High-quality paired reads were merged using COPE v1.2.5, and each unique nucleotide sequence was defined as a clonotype. MiTCR v1.1 was used to align the clonotypes against IMGT TRBV, TRBD and TRBJ reference segments. Analysis was restricted to V-J combinations with a frequency above 0.0001, which covered just over 98% of repertoires. A TCS score was defined as the ratio between F50 (clonal expansion) and ExV (chaos), using BLOSUM62-based TCRdist between CDR3 peptides within each V-J. Welch's t-statistics and random forest reduced 500 to 550 V-J features to 13, which were used in a naive Bayes classifier (R e1071). Sample size was not statistically predetermined, and blinding of investigators to group allocation was not performed. The paper reports TCR Vbeta CDR3 sequencing of approximately 130 peripheral blood samples: under 45 ophthalmopathy, under 80 hyperthyroidism and around 17 progressor patients.

The rearrangement combines TRBV4-1 with TRBJ2-2, and 8 junctional nucleotides match TRBD2. The sequencing used peripheral blood mononuclear cells (PBMCs), collected at new diagnosis, from a patient treated with antithyroid drugs. The clonotype comes from a woman between 18 and 29 years old with Graves disease. Donor details come from another sample of the same person, matched by shared clones. The sequence in DNA is TGCGCCACCTCAAGGAACCTCGGGGGGGCCGGGGAGCTGTTTTTT. This codes for CATSRNLGGAGELFF.